This T cell receptor beta chain stems from a study of blood T cell repertoires in COVID-19. As for the study in general: From T cells, B-cell-depleted T cells, or PBMCs came the material, which was cDNA or gDNA.

Produced via immunoSEQ multiplex PCR; TCRdb's table is partial and in-frame only. The sample shows around 200,000 clones, approximately 86% of them seen only once. No more than 2 weeks before study entry, exposed participants had met a case of COVID-19. V trimming: 4 bases; J trimming: 7 bases; junction bases outside the gene matches: 13. The CDR3 is 16 amino acids. The germline V gene has CDR1 PRHDT and CDR2 FYEKMQ (reference sequence). Sequenced: PBMCs or T cells enriched from blood (not recorded which). The receptor's source is a woman aged 25 to 39 who had been exposed to COVID-19. The chain uses TRBV13 and TRBJ2-1, with TRBD1 matching 7 bases. The CDR3 loop is CASSSVKGAVLNEQFF. CDR3 DNA sequence: TGTGCCAGCAGCTCCGTCAAGGGGGCGGTTTTAAATGAGCAGTTCTTC. Based on the CDR3 plus reference TRBV13 and TRBJ2-1, the full variable domain is AAGVIQSPRHLIKEKRETATLKCYPIPRHDTVYWYQQGPGQDPQFLISFYEKMQSDKGSIPDRFSAQQFSDYHSELNMSSLELGDSALYFCASSSVKGAVLNEQFFGPGTRLTVL.